This TCR beta chain was obtained from a study of regulatory T cells in long-lasting Graves disease. For TCR beta, libraries came from iRepertoire HTBI primers and Arm-PCR of CDR3 regions. Using its own MiXCR run on the multiplex PCR reads, TCRdb lists one record per CDR3 protein. The table lists about 460,000 distinct CDR3 sequences, around 13% of them singletons, with roughly 15% in the top ten. This clonotype has more than one count but fewer than ten. As to time point: newly diagnosed GD, antithyroid drugs for less than 3 months. PBMCs provided the RNA from which the TCR library was made. The CDR3 is 18 residues long. The germline V gene has CDR1 SGDLS and CDR2 YYNGEE. V dropped 0 bases and J dropped 8; count of bases not matched to a gene: 16. Another study also made use of these data, one on T cells in Graves' hyperthyroidism and ophthalmopathy. That study adds: A first-round RT-PCR of the TCR CDR3 used the HTBI primer set.

The sequencing used peripheral blood mononuclear cells (PBMCs), collected at new diagnosis, from a patient treated with antithyroid drugs. The chain couples TRBV9 to TRBJ2-1, with TRBD2 matching over 8 bases. This clonotype was obtained from a woman in her fifties or sixties with Graves disease. CDR3 nucleotide sequence: TGTGCCAGCAGCGTAGATAGATCTGTGAGCGGGAGTCCTTATGAGCAGTTCTTC. This gives the protein CASSVDRSVSGSPYEQFF.